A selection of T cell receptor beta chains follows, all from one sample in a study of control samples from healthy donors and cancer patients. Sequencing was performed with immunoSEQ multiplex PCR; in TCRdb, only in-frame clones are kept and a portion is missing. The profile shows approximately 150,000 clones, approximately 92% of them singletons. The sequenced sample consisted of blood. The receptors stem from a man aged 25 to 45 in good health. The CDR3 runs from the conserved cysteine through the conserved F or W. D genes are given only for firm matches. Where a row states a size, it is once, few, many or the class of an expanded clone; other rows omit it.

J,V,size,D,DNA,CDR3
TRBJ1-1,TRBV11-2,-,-,TGTGCCAGCAGACCTCAGGGCAGGGCCTCCGAAGCTTTCTTT,CASRPQGRASEAFF
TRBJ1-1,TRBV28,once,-,TGTGCCAGCAGTTTTGTAGGGGCGAACACTGAAGCTTTCTTT,CASSFVGANTEAFF
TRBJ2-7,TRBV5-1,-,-,TGCGCCAGCAGCTTGCTTGCAGGGGCCTACAGCTCCTACGAGCAGTACTTC,CASSLLAGAYSSYEQYF
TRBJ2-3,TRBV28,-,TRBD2,TGTGCCAGCAGTTCCCGCCGGGGGGGTGAGGGCACAGATACGCAGTATTTT,CASSSRRGGEGTDTQYF
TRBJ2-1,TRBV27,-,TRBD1,TGTGCCAGCAGTTTAGGACAGGGGAATGAGCAGTTCTTC,CASSLGQGNEQFF
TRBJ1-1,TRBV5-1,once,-,TGCGCCAGCAGCTTGGGGGCGGTCACTGAAGCTTTCTTT,CASSLGAVTEAFF
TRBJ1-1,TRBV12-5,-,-,TGTGCTAGTGGTTTGTTGAGTACTGAAGCTTTCTTT,CASGLLSTEAFF
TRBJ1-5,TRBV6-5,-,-,TGTGCCAGCAGTTGGGCAGAAGTCAATCAGCCCCAGCATTTT,CASSWAEVNQPQHF
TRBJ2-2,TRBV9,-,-,TGTGCCAGCAGCGTAGGGCAGGGATTTACCGGGGAGCTGTTTTTT,CASSVGQGFTGELFF
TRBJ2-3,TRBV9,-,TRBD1,TGTGCCAGCAGCGTAGTGGGGACAGGGGGCGCCGGGGATACGCAGTATTTT,CASSVVGTGGAGDTQYF
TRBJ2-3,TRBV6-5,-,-,TGTGCCAGCAGTCTGGCGGGGTCTAGCACAGATACGCAGTATTTT,CASSLAGSSTDTQYF
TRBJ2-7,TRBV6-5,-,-,TGTGCCAGCAGTAGCCCCACAGGCCCAGGCTACGAGCAGTACTTC,CASSSPTGPGYEQYF
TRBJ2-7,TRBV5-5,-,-,TGTGCCAGCAGCTTGGCCACAGGGTACGAGCAGTACTTC,CASSLATGYEQYF
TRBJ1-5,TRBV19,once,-,TGTGCCAGTAGTATGGGGTGGGGGTCGAATCAGCCCCAGCATTTT,CASSMGWGSNQPQHF
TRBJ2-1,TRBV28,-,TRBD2,TGTGCCAGCAGTTTAGAATGGCTAGCGGTTACCTACAATGAGCAGTTCTTC,CASSLEWLAVTYNEQFF
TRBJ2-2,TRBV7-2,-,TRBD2,TGTGCCAGCAGCTTAATGCTAGCGGGGGGGTCCGGGGAGCTGTTTTTT,CASSLMLAGGSGELFF
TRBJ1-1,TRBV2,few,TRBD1,TGTGCCAGCAGGTTTCCCCCGGACAGGATTAACACTGAAGCTTTCTTT,CASRFPPDRINTEAFF
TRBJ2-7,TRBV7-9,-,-,TGTGCCAGCAGCTTAGATGTGTACGAGCAGTACTTC,CASSLDVYEQYF
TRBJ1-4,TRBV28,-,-,TGTGCCAGCAGTCGGTTGGGGGGGGATGAAAAACTGTTTTTT,CASSRLGGDEKLFF
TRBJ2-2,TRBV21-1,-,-,TGTGCCAGCAGCAGTAAAGCGGGGGTGCTTGGCACCGGGGAGCTGTTTTTT,CASSSKAGVLGTGELFF
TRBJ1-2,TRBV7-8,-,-,TGTGCCAGCAGCTTAGAACAGGGTGAAGTATATGGCTACACCTTC,CASSLEQGEVYGYTF
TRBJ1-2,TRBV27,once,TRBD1,TGTGCCAGCAGTTCCCCGGGACAGGGAGGGTATGGCTACACCTTC,CASSSPGQGGYGYTF
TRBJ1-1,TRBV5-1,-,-,TGCGCCAGCAGCTTGGCCCAGGGGTCGAGCACTGAAGCTTTCTTT,CASSLAQGSSTEAFF
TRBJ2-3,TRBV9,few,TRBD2,TGTGCCAGCAGCGTCGCGGTAGCGGGGACATCAGATACGCAGTATTTT,CASSVAVAGTSDTQYF
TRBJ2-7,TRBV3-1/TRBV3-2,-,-,TGTGCCAGCAGCCAAGAAAGGGACTCCTACGAGCAGTACTTC,CASSQERDSYEQYF
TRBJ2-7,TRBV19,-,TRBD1,TGTGCCAGTACCCCGGGACAGGGAGCTTACGAGCAGTACTTC,CASTPGQGAYEQYF
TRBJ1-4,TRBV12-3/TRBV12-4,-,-,TGTGCCAGCAGTGGTCGGAATGGGGAAAAACTGTTTTTT,CASSGRNGEKLFF
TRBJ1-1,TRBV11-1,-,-,TGTGCCAGCAGCTTCGGACCGTCGAACACTGAAGCTTTCTTT,CASSFGPSNTEAFF
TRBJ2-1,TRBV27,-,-,TGTGCCAGCAGTTTGCCGGGTGATGAGCAGTTCTTC,CASSLPGDEQFF
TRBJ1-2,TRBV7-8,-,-,TGTGCCAGCAGCTTAGGAACAGGGCACTATGGCTACACCTTC,CASSLGTGHYGYTF
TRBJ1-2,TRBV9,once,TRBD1,TGTGCCAGCAGCCCTTCGGACAGGGACTATGGCTACACCTTC,CASSPSDRDYGYTF
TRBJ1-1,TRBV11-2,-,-,TGTGCCAGCAGATCGACAGATACCAACACTGAAGCTTTCTTT,CASRSTDTNTEAFF
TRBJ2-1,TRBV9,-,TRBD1,TGTGCCAGCACATTTACCGGGACAGCTAGTATGAGCTCCTACAATGAGCAGTTCTTC,CASTFTGTASMSSYNEQFF
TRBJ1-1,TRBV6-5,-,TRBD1,TGTGCCAGCAGAAGCCAGGGGGCAGGCACTGAAGCTTTCTTT,CASRSQGAGTEAFF
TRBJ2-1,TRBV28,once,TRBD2,TGTGCCAGCAGTATAGCGGGGGTCAACTACAATGAGCAGTTCTTC,CASSIAGVNYNEQFF
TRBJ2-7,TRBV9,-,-,TGTGCCAGCAGCGCAACGGGAGCTTCCTACGAGCAGTACTTC,CASSATGASYEQYF